This T cell receptor (beta chain) originates from a study of early T cells in non-severe SARS-CoV-2 infection. Study-wide background: Bulk RNA from unsorted whole blood was sequenced; chains were unpaired.

Findings of the study overall: Lookups in VDJdb leaned toward anti-spike CD8 responses and missed private and CD4 specificities.

Individually, cDNA molecules had unique molecular identifiers attached to them. TCRdb re-called the 5' RACE reads through MiXCR, storing one row per CDR3 protein. Here the sample spans tens of thousands of distinct CDR3 sequences, about 5.7% being singletons. This clonotype was observed a handful of times. What it binds is unknown. V lost 4 bases, J lost 4 bases, and 7 bases stayed unmatched. CDR1 and CDR2 from the germline V gene are SGDLS and YYNGEE. This CDR3 contains 14 residues. The specimen sequenced was whole blood. This chain uses TRBV9 with TRBJ1-2; 7 nucleotides match TRBD1. The receptor was derived from an adult who was a healthcare worker with PCR-confirmed SARS-CoV-2 infection or an uninfected control (not recorded which). The DNA for the CDR3 is TGTGCCAGCAGCCCCGGACAGGCCGTCTATGGCTACACCTTC. As protein: CASSPGQAVYGYTF.